A selection of T cell receptor beta chains follows, all from one sample in a study of neurological immune-mediated disorders. TCRdb reprocessed the 5' RACE reads with MiXCR, giving one entry per CDR3 protein. The data contain tens of thousands of distinct CDR3 sequences, about 7% of them singletons. The specimen sequenced was CD4+ T cells from blood. Receptor source: a man aged 50 or older in good health. Each CDR3 is given with its conserved first and last residue. A D gene is named only where the DNA matches it firmly. Where a row states a size, it is once, few, many or the class of an expanded clone; other rows omit it.

clone size	V gene	J gene	D gene	CDR3 protein	CDR3 DNA
many	TRBV5-1	TRBJ1-3	NA	CASSLGEVEIGNTIYF	TGCGCCAGCAGCTTGGGTGAGGTTGAGATTGGAAACACCATATATTTT
many	TRBV20-1	TRBJ2-1	TRBD2	CSAKVGASGEQFF	TGCAGTGCAAAAGTAGGCGCTAGCGGTGAGCAGTTCTTC
many	TRBV20-1	TRBJ1-5	NA	CSARDTQGGNQPQHF	TGCAGTGCTAGAGATACGCAGGGTGGAAATCAGCCCCAGCATTTT
many	TRBV20-1	TRBJ2-7	NA	CSARSGPSYEQYF	TGCAGTGCTCGTTCGGGACCGTCCTACGAGCAGTACTTC
many	TRBV7-2	TRBJ2-1	NA	CASSSRTSTSEQFF	TGTGCCAGCAGCAGTAGGACGTCAACGAGTGAGCAGTTCTTC
NA	TRBV10-3	TRBJ2-1	TRBD2	CAIRGTSGVVHEQFF	TGTGCCATCAGGGGGACTAGCGGGGTGGTCCATGAGCAGTTCTTC
NA	TRBV11-2	TRBJ2-3	TRBD1	CASSLGDRGTQYF	TGTGCCAGCAGCTTAGGAGACAGGGGGACGCAGTATTTT
NA	TRBV20-1	TRBJ2-1	NA	CRGLGSYNEQFF	TGCAGGGGTCTCGGATCCTACAATGAGCAGTTCTTC
many	TRBV7-2	TRBJ2-1	NA	CASSNIPNEQFF	TGTGCCAGCAGCAACATTCCCAATGAGCAGTTCTTC
many	TRBV7-2	TRBJ2-7	TRBD1	CASSPRWDRGRREQYF	TGTGCCAGCAGCCCACGCTGGGACAGGGGGCGCCGCGAGCAGTACTTC